This is a list of T cell receptor beta chains from one sample in a study of blood T cell repertoires in COVID-19. The protocol was immunoSEQ multiplex PCR, while the TCRdb copy is restricted to in-frame clones and leaves out a portion. The data show hundreds of thousands of clones, roughly 89% seen once. The sample taken for sequencing was PBMCs or T cells enriched from blood (not recorded which). The receptor set was obtained from a woman under 30 with acute COVID-19. CDR3s include the opening cysteine and the closing phenylalanine or tryptophan. D genes are given only for firm matches. For some rows the clone size is stated as once, few or many, or as a class when expanded; others skip it.

TRBD1	TRBV24-1	once	TRBJ2-1	CATSGQGGPDEQFF	TGTGCCACCAGTGGACAGGGTGGCCCAGATGAGCAGTTCTTC
-	TRBV11-2	-	TRBJ2-1	CASNIRDSSEQFF	TGTGCCAGCAACATTCGGGACTCCAGTGAGCAGTTCTTC
-	TRBV27	-	TRBJ1-2	CASSSQGYGYTF	TGTGCCAGCAGTTCCCAGGGCTATGGCTACACCTTC
-	TRBV15	-	TRBJ1-6	CATSGDWYSPLHF	TGTGCCACCAGCGGTGACTGGTATTCACCCCTCCACTTT
TRBD2	TRBV4-1	-	TRBJ2-1	CASSQVGLAGSNEQFF	TGCGCCAGCAGCCAAGTGGGACTAGCGGGTAGCAATGAGCAGTTCTTC
TRBD1	TRBV7-2	-	TRBJ2-7	CASSPGTSGGLDEQYF	TGTGCCAGCAGCCCTGGAACATCAGGGGGCTTGGACGAGCAGTACTTC
-	TRBV5-1	-	TRBJ1-2	CASRLAGGASYGYTF	TGCGCCAGCAGACTGGCCGGGGGGGCAAGCTATGGCTACACCTTC
-	TRBV7-3	-	TRBJ2-1	CASSLFPGLAQFF	TGTGCCAGCAGCTTATTCCCCGGACTCGCCCAGTTCTTC
TRBD1	TRBV16	-	TRBJ2-7	CASRLRQGAPLEQYF	TGTGCCAGCAGACTCAGACAGGGGGCGCCTCTCGAGCAGTACTTC
-	TRBV18	-	TRBJ1-1	CASSPTAQNTEAFF	TGTGCCAGCTCACCGACAGCCCAGAACACTGAAGCTTTCTTT
-	TRBV14	once	TRBJ2-1	CASSPDSYNEQFF	TGTGCCAGCAGTCCGGACAGCTACAATGAGCAGTTCTTC
-	TRBV6-5	-	TRBJ2-3	CASSYGGIPDTQYF	TGTGCCAGCAGTTACGGCGGGATCCCAGATACGCAGTATTTT
TRBD1	TRBV28	-	TRBJ1-2	CASRQGALHYGYTF	TGTGCCAGCAGACAGGGGGCTCTTCACTATGGCTACACCTTC
-	TRBV5-5	few	TRBJ1-2	CASSFLTGNYGYTF	TGTGCCAGCAGCTTCCTGACAGGCAACTATGGCTACACCTTC
TRBD2	TRBV5-1	once	TRBJ2-7	CASSPRELAGAFYEQYF	TGCGCCAGCAGTCCTCGGGAACTAGCGGGAGCGTTCTACGAGCAGTACTTC
-	TRBV28	-	TRBJ2-3	CASSQAGTAMLDTQYF	TGTGCCAGCAGTCAAGCCGGGACTGCGATGCTGGATACGCAGTATTTT
-	TRBV11-1	-	TRBJ2-1	CASTRGGLGMDEQFF	TGTGCCAGCACCCGAGGTGGCCTAGGTATGGATGAGCAGTTCTTC
TRBD2	TRBV5-1	-	TRBJ2-3	CASSLAGTSGLTDTQYF	TGCGCCAGCAGCTTGGCCGGGACTAGCGGACTCACAGATACGCAGTATTTT
-	TRBV7-3	-	TRBJ1-1	CASSLMSQGPYTEAFF	TGTGCCAGCAGCTTAATGTCGCAGGGGCCATACACTGAAGCTTTCTTT
TRBD2	TRBV27	-	TRBJ2-7	CASSLSGDYLSYEQYF	TGTGCCAGCAGTTTATCAGGGGACTACCTCTCCTACGAGCAGTACTTC
-	TRBV28	-	TRBJ1-5	CASSLRSTGSNQPQHF	TGTGCCAGCAGTTTGCGGAGTACAGGTTCCAATCAGCCCCAGCATTTT
-	TRBV28	-	TRBJ2-7	CASSLRDAGTYEQYF	TGTGCCAGCAGTTTAAGGGACGCGGGGACCTACGAGCAGTACTTC
-	TRBV18	few	TRBJ2-1	CASSPPRNEQFF	TGTGCCAGCTCACCGCCTCGGAATGAGCAGTTCTTC
TRBD2	TRBV5-1	-	TRBJ2-2	CASGGGLAANTGELFF	TGCGCCAGCGGCGGGGGACTAGCGGCGAACACCGGGGAGCTGTTTTTT
-	TRBV27	-	TRBJ1-2	CASSLSPWWSGGYTF	TGTGCCAGCAGTTTATCCCCGTGGTGGAGTGGCGGCTACACCTTC
TRBD1	TRBV6-5	-	TRBJ2-2	CASSWDRQTGELFF	TGTGCCAGCAGTTGGGACAGGCAGACCGGGGAGCTGTTTTTT
TRBD2	TRBV9	few	TRBJ2-7	CASSKLAGALYEQYF	TGTGCCAGCAGCAAACTAGCGGGAGCTTTGTACGAGCAGTACTTC
TRBD1	TRBV6-2/TRBV6-3	-	TRBJ1-5	CASSYLGTGANQPQHF	TGTGCCAGCAGTTACCTCGGGACAGGGGCCAATCAGCCCCAGCATTTT
-	TRBV10-1	-	TRBJ2-1	CASSEGLLLFF	TGCGCCAGCAGTGAGGGACTACTTTTGTTCTTC
-	TRBV5-1	-	TRBJ2-1	CASSLDNEQFF	TGCGCCAGCAGCCTAGATAATGAGCAGTTCTTC
TRBD2	TRBV3-1/TRBV3-2	once	TRBJ2-7	CASSQDRLAGEHEQYF	TGTGCCAGCAGCCAAGACCGACTAGCGGGAGAGCACGAGCAGTACTTC
TRBD1	TRBV24-1	-	TRBJ2-1	CATSTGGHEQFF	TGTGCCACCAGTACAGGGGGCCATGAGCAGTTCTTC
TRBD1	TRBV18	-	TRBJ2-5	CASSAGQGIETQYF	TGTGCCAGCTCAGCGGGACAGGGAATAGAGACCCAGTACTTC
TRBD1	TRBV7-2	-	TRBJ2-7	CASSLAAQGVYEQYF	TGTGCCAGCAGCTTAGCGGCTCAGGGGGTCTACGAGCAGTACTTC
TRBD1	TRBV28	-	TRBJ1-6	CASSFGTVNSPLHF	TGTGCCAGCAGCTTCGGGACAGTCAATTCACCCCTCCACTTT
-	TRBV5-1	-	TRBJ2-1	CASSFPGDKQFF	TGCGCCAGCAGCTTCCCCGGAGATAAGCAGTTCTTC
TRBD1	TRBV4-2	-	TRBJ1-1	CASSQATQGSEAFF	TGTGCCAGCAGCCAGGCGACACAGGGGTCTGAAGCTTTCTTT
TRBD2	TRBV6-1	-	TRBJ2-3	CASSDSGLGTDTQYF	TGTGCCAGCAGTGATAGCGGGCTGGGCACAGATACGCAGTATTTT
TRBD1	TRBV27	-	TRBJ2-5	CASSLRGPQETQYF	TGTGCCAGCAGTTTAAGGGGGCCCCAAGAGACCCAGTACTTC
TRBD1	TRBV4-3	-	TRBJ2-1	CASSPGTAVYNEQFF	TGCGCCAGCAGCCCTGGGACAGCAGTCTACAATGAGCAGTTCTTC
-	TRBV2	-	TRBJ2-3	CASSGFRGSTDTQYF	TGTGCCAGCAGTGGATTTAGAGGTAGCACAGATACGCAGTATTTT